The entry below describes one TCR beta chain. This sample was included in a study of cytomegalovirus exposure and HLA in healthy donors. Germline CDR1 is MDHEN and CDR2 is SYDVKM. Trimming removed 6 bases from V and 7 bases from J; junction bases left unmatched: 11. The CDR3 covers 14 residues. A multiplex PCR was run with 60 Vbeta primers and 13 Jbeta primers. Clones were read by immunoSEQ multiplex PCR, and TCRdb kept only the in-frame ones, dropping some. Here the sample spans around 99,000 clones, 60% to 80% being singletons. The sequencing sample was made of PBMCs. This TCR was sampled from a man in his forties in good health and CMV-seronegative. The J gene is TRBJ1-2, the V gene TRBV28, with TRBD1 matching 7 bases. CDR3 loop: CASSQLDREGGYTF. The DNA of the CDR3 is TGTGCCAGCAGCCAACTCGACAGGGAAGGTGGCTACACCTTC.